The source of this TCR beta chain is a study of spatial heterogeneity in lung cancer. This clonotype was seen only a few times. This CDR3 comprises 14 residues. The V segment lost 0 bases and the J segment 1 base; nucleotides outside the gene matches: 0. The germline CDR1 and CDR2 sequences are SGDLS and YYNGEE. Described time point: sample taken at primary tumor resection. Tumor, nontumor lung or frozen PBMC supplied whole RNA that was sequenced unsorted. Each CDR3 protein gets one entry after TCRdb re-called the 5' RACE reads with MiXCR. The repertoire includes around 60,000 distinct CDR3 sequences, 8.4% of them detected once, and about 15% sits in the top ten.

Sequencing was performed on PBMCs, taken at surgery. This clonotype originated in a female donor with early-stage non-small cell lung cancer. The chain combines TRBV9 with TRBJ1-2, with 7 bases that match TRBD1. The CDR3 region has the DNA TGTGCCAGCAGCGTAGACAGGGGTAACTATGGCTACACCTTC. This translates into CASSVDRGNYGYTF.